This record covers a single TCR beta chain. Its antigen is still unknown. The entry originates in a study of radiation and T cells in renal cell carcinoma. Study-wide background: Nephrectomy followed 15 Gy stereotactic body radiation by 4 weeks. Findings and caveats of the study: Without pretreatment biopsies, baseline tumor clonotype presence was undetermined. In blood, top tumor clones expanded by 2 weeks, shrinking by 4.

Measured with immunoSEQ multiplex PCR; TCRdb has only the in-frame clones, and not every one. Of some 80,000 clones in the sample, 65% to 90% were seen once. Time point indicated: blood 2 weeks post-SBRT. Treatment specified: 15 Gy SBRT to primary tumor, nephrectomy 4 weeks later. The patient's renal cell carcinoma had clear cell pathology. Trimming took off 1 base at V and 3 bases at J, with 10 bases between the two ends. The CDR3 contains 14 residues. CDR1 SGHTA and CDR2 FQGNSA come from the germline V gene. The sample consisted of blood, taken from a patient whose treatment included radiotherapy and nephrectomy. The V gene is TRBV7-2, the J gene TRBJ2-7; possibly TRBD1 or TRBD2 for D (6 bases each). This TCR was recovered from a woman between 45 and 60 years old with renal cell carcinoma. This CDR3 reads CASSLEGGIYEQYF. The CDR3 DNA follows: TGTGCCAGCAGCTTAGAAGGGGGGATCTACGAGCAGTACTTC.